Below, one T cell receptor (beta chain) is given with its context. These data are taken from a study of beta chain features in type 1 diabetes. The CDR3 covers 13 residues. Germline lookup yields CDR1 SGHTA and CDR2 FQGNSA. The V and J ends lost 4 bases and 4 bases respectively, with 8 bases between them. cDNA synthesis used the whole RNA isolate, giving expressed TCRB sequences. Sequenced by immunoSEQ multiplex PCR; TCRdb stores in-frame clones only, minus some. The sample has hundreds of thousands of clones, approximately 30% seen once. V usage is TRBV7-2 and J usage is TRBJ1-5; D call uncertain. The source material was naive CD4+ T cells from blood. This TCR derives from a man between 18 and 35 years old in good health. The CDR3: CASSSGPNQPQHF. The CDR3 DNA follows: TGTGCCAGCAGCTCGGGCCCAAATCAGCCCCAGCATTTT.